This TCR beta chain originates from a study of T cell responses to AZD1222 COVID-19 vaccine. Study-wide results and limits: There were mostly white British donors and more females than males, and clonal diversity was possibly underestimated. It was only 6 or 7 AZD1222 recipients who were seropositive at baseline.

The CDR3 runs 15 residues. The V end was cut by 0 bases, the J end by 5 bases, with 8 bases between. Germline CDR1 SGHDN, CDR2 FVKESK. As for this clone: Its matching antigen is unknown.

The protocol was immunoSEQ multiplex PCR, while the TCRdb copy is restricted to in-frame clones and leaves out a portion. The profile covers approximately 170,000 clones, with around 93% appearing a single time and approximately 4% taken by the ten largest. V gene TRBV14 combines with J gene TRBJ1-6, with D uncertain. This sequence originates from an adult in good health. The sample in question was peripheral blood, obtained on day 0 of AZD1222 vaccination. CDR3 sequence reads: CASSQEWGNNSPLHF. The CDR3 bases are TGTGCCAGCAGCCAAGAATGGGGTAATAATTCACCCCTCCACTTT.